This T cell receptor beta chain was documented in a study of CD8+CD57+ T cells in acquired aplastic anemia. At the level of the study: Yields of DNA that came from sorted CD4+ and CD8+ cells averaged roughly 3.3 ug. Study-level findings and limits: Patients and controls were not found to differ significantly in CD8+ Simpson's diversity. Comparison of patients with controls identified around 28 shared CD8+ CDR3 sequences.

This CDR3 has 13 amino acids. Trimming took off 6 bases at V and 3 bases at J, with 12 bases between the two ends. CDR1 and CDR2 from the germline V gene are MDHEN and SYDVKM. Using genomic DNA as the template, TCR beta VDJ and CDR3 profiling was carried out. TCRdb re-derived calls from the reads in MiXCR, one entry per CDR3 protein. The profile shows fewer than 250,000 distinct CDR3 sequences, roughly half of them singletons. Ten or more counts support this clonotype. Its antigen is unidentified. The chain employs TRBV28 and TRBJ2-7; D perhaps matches TRBD1 (5 bases). Sequences were obtained from sorted CD4+, CD8+, or CD8+CD57+ T cells (not recorded which) from PBMCs. This TCR derives from a human donor in good health, serving as a control. The CDR3 nucleotides are TGTGCCAGCAGACCCGGACAACTCTACGAGCAGTACTTC. Protein: CASRPGQLYEQYF.